The following is a T cell receptor beta chain sequence with its context. Its specificity is unknown. V was shortened by 4 bases and J by 0 bases, with 15 bases between the two germline ends. The CDR3 covers 17 residues. Germline assignment: CDR1 SNHLY and CDR2 FYNNEI. Time point reported: week 5, during vaccination. Doses of 300 ug of mutant IDH1 20-mer peptide were given with topical imiquimod. The data stem from a study of a mutant IDH1 vaccine in newly diagnosed glioma. Study background: The vaccination schedule gave patients eight doses in weeks 1, 3, 5, 7, 11, 15, 19 and 23. Vaccine administration was initiated 4-6 weeks following radiotherapy alone, or with temozolomide cycles. Patients under treatment included about 60% males and about 38% females and had a mean age of approximately 40 years. The study, taken as a whole, reports: Vaccine-induced responses were seen in roughly 93% of patients, spanning several MHC alleles.

Here immunoSEQ multiplex PCR was the method, and the copy in TCRdb shows in-frame clones only, minus some. The table lists about 83,000 clones, about 91% of them singletons, with approximately 0.6% in the top ten. This TCR was sampled from a woman in her forties or fifties with glioma. The chain couples TRBV2 to TRBJ2-2, with D tentatively TRBD1 (6 bases). The starting material was PBMCs, obtained from a glioma patient whose treatment included an IDH1 peptide vaccine. The chain's CDR3 is CASSVELRGTNTGELFF. CDR3 in DNA: TGTGCCAGCAGTGTAGAGCTCAGGGGTACGAACACCGGGGAGCTGTTTTTT.